This T cell receptor beta chain came from a study of T cell responses to AZD1222 COVID-19 vaccine. Trimming pared 4 bases from V and 7 bases from J, leaving 18 bases between. CDR3 length: 16 residues. The V gene's germline CDR1 is SGDLS and CDR2 YYNGEE. This table comes from immunoSEQ multiplex PCR, and its TCRdb copy is limited to in-frame clones, with some not included. The repertoire holds roughly 150,000 clones, with about nine tenths as singletons. The gene calls are TRBV9 and TRBJ1-6; D possibly corresponds to TRBD1 (5 bases). The sequence was obtained from an adult in good health. The sequencing here drew on peripheral blood, taken on day 0 of MenACWY control vaccination. As DNA, the CDR3 is TGTGCCAGCAGCCGGGGCACGCGGGGCAACAATTCACCCCTCCACTTT. Amino acids: CASSRGTRGNNSPLHF.